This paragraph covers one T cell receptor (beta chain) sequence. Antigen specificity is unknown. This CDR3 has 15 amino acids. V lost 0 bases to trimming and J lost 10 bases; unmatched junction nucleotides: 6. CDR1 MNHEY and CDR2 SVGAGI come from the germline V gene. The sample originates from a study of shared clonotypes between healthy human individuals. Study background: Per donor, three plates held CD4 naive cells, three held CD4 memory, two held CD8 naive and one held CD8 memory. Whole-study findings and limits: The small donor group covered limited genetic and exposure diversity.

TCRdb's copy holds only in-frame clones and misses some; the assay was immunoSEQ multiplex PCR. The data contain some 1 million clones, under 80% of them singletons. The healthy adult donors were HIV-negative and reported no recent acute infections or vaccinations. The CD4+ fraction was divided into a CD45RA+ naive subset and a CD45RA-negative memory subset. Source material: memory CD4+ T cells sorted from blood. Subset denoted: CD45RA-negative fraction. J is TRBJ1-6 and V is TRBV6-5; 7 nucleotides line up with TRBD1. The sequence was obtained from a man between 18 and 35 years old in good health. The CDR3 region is CASSYSNQGDSPLHF. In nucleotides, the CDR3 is TGTGCCAGCAGTTACTCGAACCAGGGGGACTCACCCCTCCACTTT.